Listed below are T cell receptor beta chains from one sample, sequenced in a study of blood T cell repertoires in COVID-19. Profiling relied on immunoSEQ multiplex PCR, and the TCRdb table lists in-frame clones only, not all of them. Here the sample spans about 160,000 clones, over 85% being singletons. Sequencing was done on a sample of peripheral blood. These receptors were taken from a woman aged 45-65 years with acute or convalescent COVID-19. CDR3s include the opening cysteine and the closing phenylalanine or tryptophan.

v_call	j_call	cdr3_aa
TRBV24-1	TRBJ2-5	CATSPGTRSQETQYF
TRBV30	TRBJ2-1	CAWREYNEQFF
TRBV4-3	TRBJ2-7	CASSRSAGAYEQYF
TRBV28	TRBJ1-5	CASSFTGNQPQHF
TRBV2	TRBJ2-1	CASSPTSGRRNEQFF
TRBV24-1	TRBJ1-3	CATSDRHGNTIYF
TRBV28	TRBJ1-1	CASSSRQGAKNTEAFF
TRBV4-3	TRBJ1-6	CASSQDQGLGSPLHF
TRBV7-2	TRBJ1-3	CASSFQGSSGNTIYF
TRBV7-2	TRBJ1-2	CASSSFPPGYTF
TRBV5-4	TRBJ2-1	CASSLGQGLVNEQFF
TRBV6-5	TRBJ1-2	CASSYSEAFYSGYTF
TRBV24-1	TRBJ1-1	CATSDLPRGQDPLGTEAFF
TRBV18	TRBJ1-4	CASSPRQGGSNEKLFF
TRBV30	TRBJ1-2	CAWTGQFYYGYTF
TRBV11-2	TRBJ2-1	CASSLVDRGIMSYNEQFF
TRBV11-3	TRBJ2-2	CASSFQGQGTGELFF
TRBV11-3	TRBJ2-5	CASSLGLKETQYF
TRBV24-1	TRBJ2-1	CATSDSIPGQESFRQFF
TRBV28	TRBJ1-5	CAVQGTRNQPQHF
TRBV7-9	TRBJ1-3	CASSLGGVGSRNTIYF
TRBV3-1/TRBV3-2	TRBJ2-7	CASSQKGGYYEQYF
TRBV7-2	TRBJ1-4	CASSLVAGGPGGEKLFF